The 10 T cell receptor beta chains given below trace back to one sample, sequenced in a study of CD8+ T cells in alopecia areata. Extraction of RNA preceded its reverse transcription into cDNA, which served as the sequencing template. This table comes from immunoSEQ multiplex PCR, and its TCRdb copy is limited to in-frame clones, with some not included. Among 190,000 or so clones, about 60% were seen once, and the ten largest hold about 12%. Treatment reported: oral pan-JAK inhibitor, 5-10 mg twice daily. The input for sequencing was CD8+ T cells sorted from blood, taken at week 24, from a patient treated with tofacitinib. These receptors originate from a human donor with alopecia areata.

Notes on this clone: This may come from a read error, since a much larger clone is one base off. The same CDR3 is also encoded by other DNA sequences in this sample. The gene calls are TRBV13 and TRBJ2-2, with a possible D match to TRBD1 (5 bases). Trimming stripped 4 bases from V and 5 bases from J, with 8 bases between. The CDR3 is 13 amino acids. The germline gives CDR1 PRHDT, CDR2 FYEKMQ (reference sequence). This CDR3 reads CASSSYRTGELFF. The CDR3, as DNA: TGTGCCAGCAGCTCTTACAGGACCGGGGAGCTGTTTTTT.

This chain connects TRBV30 to TRBJ1-2; D remains ambiguous. Germline-derived CDR1 and CDR2 are GTSNPN and SVGIG (reference sequence). V was trimmed by 1 base and J by 8 bases, leaving 20 bases between them. The CDR3 sequence is 15 residues long. CDR3 in DNA: TGTGCCTGGAGTGGGACGGATGTTTACGATAAAGGCTACACCTTC. It specifies CAWSGTDVYDKGYTF.

V is TRBV5-1 and J is TRBJ1-4; D gene uncertain. V was trimmed by 4 bases and J by 0 bases, leaving 10 bases between them. Germline V gene sequence: CDR1 SGHRS, CDR2 YFSETQ. The CDR3 totals 15 residues. The CDR3: CASSADTATNEKLFF. In DNA, the CDR3 is TGCGCCAGCAGCGCTGACACTGCAACTAATGAAAAACTGTTTTTT. Together with reference TRBV5-1 and TRBJ1-4, the CDR3 gives the full variable domain: KAGVTQTPRYLIKTRGQQVTLSCSPISGHRSVSWYQQTPGQGLQFLFEYFSETQRNKGNFPGRFSGRQFSNSRSEMNVSTLELGDSALYLCASSADTATNEKLFFGSGTQLSVL.

Regarding this clone: The identical CDR3 is also encoded by other nucleotide sequences in the sample. The chain couples TRBV6-5 to TRBJ1-1, with a tentative D call TRBD1 (5 bases). CDR3 length equals 13 residues. V was cut by 2 bases and J by 2 bases, with 6 bases left in between. CDR1 is MNHEY and CDR2 is SVGAGI in the germline V gene. This chain's CDR3 is CASSYGGNTEAFF. CDR3 DNA: TGTGCCAGCAGTTACGGGGGAAACACTGAAGCTTTCTTT.

This sequence joins TRBV6-5 and TRBJ2-5, with TRBD2 identical over 9 bases. In germline, CDR1 is MNHEY, CDR2 SVGAGI. Trimming took 2 bases from V and 5 from J; bases not matched to a gene: 6. The CDR3 extends over 15 amino acids. CDR3 sequence (DNA): TGTGCCAGCAGTTACGCGGGGGGGCCTCTGGAGACCCAGTACTTC. Translation: CASSYAGGPLETQYF.

The gene calls are TRBV19 and TRBJ2-2, with 7 nucleotides matching TRBD2. The CDR3 extends over 15 amino acids. Germline V gene sequence: CDR1 LNHDA, CDR2 SQIVND (reference sequence). The trim removed 1 base at V and 5 bases at J, leaving 4 bases unmatched. The CDR3 sequence: CASSIGGGVTGELFF. CDR3 nucleotide sequence: TGTGCCAGTAGTATAGGCGGGGGAGTGACCGGGGAGCTGTTTTTT.

The chain employs TRBV30 and TRBJ2-5, with D maybe TRBD2 (5 bases). This CDR3 spans 11 amino acids. Deletions cut 3 bases from V and 4 bases from J, with 6 bases between. Per germline, CDR1 GTSNPN and CDR2 SVGIG (reference sequence). This chain's CDR3 is CAWRLGETQYF. The CDR3 DNA follows: TGTGCCTGGAGACTAGGAGAGACCCAGTACTTC.

The V gene is TRBV7-8, the J gene TRBJ2-5; 11 bases line up with TRBD2. CDR1 and CDR2 (germline): SGHVS, FQNEAQ. This CDR3 has 15 amino acids. V shed 6 bases and J 9 bases; nucleotides not matched to a gene: 12. The CDR3 protein is CASRPGTSGPGAQYF. The CDR3 DNA follows: TGTGCCAGCAGACCCGGGACTAGCGGCCCGGGGGCCCAGTACTTC.

The CDR3 region has the DNA TGTGCCTGGAGTGTGGTGGACGGCGAGCAGTACTTC. This gives the protein CAWSVVDGEQYF. This chain joins TRBV30 and TRBJ2-7; D gene uncertain. V was trimmed by 0 bases and J by 6 bases, leaving 9 bases between them. The CDR3 is made up of 12 amino acids. Germline CDR1 GTSNPN, CDR2 SVGIG (reference sequence).

This clone was observed a few times. For the CDR3, the DNA is TGTGCCGCCGGGGGGGCAACCTACGAGCAGTACTTC. Translating gives CAAGGATYEQYF. The chain recombines TRBV2 with TRBJ2-7, with 8 positions matching TRBD2. Trimming took 11 bases from V and 2 from J; bases not matched to a gene: 5. The CDR3 sequence is 12 residues long. Germline V gene sequence: CDR1 SNHLY, CDR2 FYNNEI.